This T cell receptor beta chain stems from a study of shared clonotypes between healthy human individuals. Here immunoSEQ multiplex PCR was the method, and the copy in TCRdb shows in-frame clones only, minus some. The table has about 1 million clones, 75% seen once. This CDR3 comprises 15 residues. CDR1 and CDR2 from the germline V gene are SGHRS and YFSETQ. Between the trimmed V and J ends, which lost 4 bases and 0 bases, there was a span of 10 bases. The rearrangement joins TRBV5-1 to TRBJ2-2; D is possibly TRBD1 or TRBD2 (5 bases each). Sequenced sample: memory CD4+ T cells sorted from blood. Subset defined: CD45RA-negative fraction. This sequence originates from a man between 18 and 29 years old in good health. The CDR3 DNA reads as TGCGCCAGCAGCGAGGGACCGACGAACACCGGGGAGCTGTTTTTT. This sequence encodes CASSEGPTNTGELFF.